This T cell receptor (beta chain) originates from a study of shared clonotypes between healthy human individuals (dated by TCRdb to the early 2020s). Background for the entire study: Three men and two women, aged 18 to 49 years, made up the cohort. Between about 0.94 and 8.9 billion PBMCs per donor were obtained by leukapheresis. For each donor, CD4 naive and CD4 memory were each given three plates, CD8 naive was given two plates, and CD8 memory was given one plate. The study deeply sequenced blood TCR repertoires of five healthy adults to estimate repertoire size and the extent of clonotype sharing between individuals. Different laboratories and diverse techniques were used to prepare libraries and sequence TCR repertoires, to increase sequencing depth and limit assay-specific biases. The investigation overall reported the following: The small number of donors limited the genetic and exposure-history diversity represented. Compared with non-shared clonotypes, the clonotypes found in all four sorted-subset donors had higher generation probabilities. Estimated clonotype richness was generally larger for naive than for memory subsets. Sampling was restricted to blood, and TCR repertoires in tissue are likely to differ from TCR repertoires in blood. Pairwise subsampling led to the expectation that sequencing depth would affect the degree of clonotype sharing among donors. Sharing across a few donors was observed for about 4.8% of naive CD4, around 3.5% of naive CD8, 2% to 2.5% of memory CD4, and approximately 0.41% of memory CD8 clonotypes. Rarefaction of sorted-subset datasets indicated incomplete sequencing despite the large sequencing depth.

Healthy HIV-negative adults with no recently reported acute infections or vaccinations were included as donors. Every donor was a Caucasian adult living in Nashville, Tennessee, USA. The CD8 memory samples were a combination of magnetically selected CD45RO+ cells and CCR7-negative CD45RA+ effector memory (TemRA) cells. Blood was collected by leukapheresis, and PBMCs were isolated by Ficoll-Histopaque density gradient centrifugation and then cryopreserved in liquid nitrogen vapor phase. Analytical flow cytometry was used to check the purity and quantity of each magnetically sorted T cell population. Genomic DNA was isolated from each sorted fraction and quantified by UV absorbance on a Nanodrop 2000c. Concerning this clone: Its antigen is still unknown. Base quality data are lacking; no much larger clone is found one base away.

Using the deep immunoSEQ assay, multiplex PCR amplified TCR CDR3 regions from genomic DNA. For each cell subset, the extracted genomic DNA was distributed evenly across all wells of several immunoSEQ 96-well plates, and each plate served as one replicate. For sorted subsets, each replicate PCR was loaded with around 220 ng genomic DNA, equivalent to 32,000 or so T cell genomes. Purified libraries were measured with a Qubit 3.0 fluorometer, size-checked on a Bioanalyzer 2100, and measured again with the KAPA Library Quantification kit. A separate single-read 150-cycle Illumina NextSeq 550 flow cell was used to sequence each immunoSEQ 96-well plate. As for the authors' bioinformatics: Because only junctional sequences without quality scores were contained in the immunoSEQ output, filtering matching that applied to full-length reads could not be performed. To assign V/J genes and CDR3, sequences were annotated against IMGT germline references using PyIR, a Python wrapper for IgBLAST v1.9. Reads were removed for weak V/J assignments (E-value above 1e-6), missing CDR3, stop codons, out-of-frame junctions, or ambiguous translated residues. V3J clonotypes were defined as sequences sharing the same inferred V gene, J gene, and CDR3 amino acid sequence. To compute the percentage overlap between repertoires, the number of shared unique clonotypes was divided by the size of the smaller repertoire. Three approaches were used to assess repertoire richness: RTK rarefaction, the Chao1 estimator, and Recon v2.1 estimates of unobserved clonotypes. Generation probabilities were computed with OLGA for all TCRbeta clonotypes obtained by the gDNA method from several donors. Not all clones reach the TCRdb copy of this immuneACCESS table, which keeps in-frame sequences only. Checked studies attribute under half of the gap to unresolved V genes and leave the rest unexplained. V, J and clone size are taken as reported in that table, and D and trimming were inferred from the DNA itself. This sample gives about 320,000 clones in total; roughly 91% of them show up just once. The top ten clones comprise 15% to 20% of the sample.

Material: memory CD8+ T cells sorted from blood. In light of the paper, this sample's cell subset or site label describes: CD45RO+ cells pooled with CCR7-negative TemRA cells. The clonotype comes from a man aged 18 to 29 in good health.

The encoded CDR3 is CASSQETSGFNEQFF. The nucleotides read TGCGCCAGCAGCCAAGAGACTAGCGGGTTCAATGAGCAGTTCTTC. The chain is made from TRBV4-1 and TRBJ2-1; 10 nucleotides in the junction match TRBD2. V is pruned by 0 bases and J by 6 bases, leaving 2 bases of the junction without a gene match. The germline V gene sets CDR1 to MGHRA and CDR2 to YSYEKL. The CDR3, cysteine through phenylalanine, is 15 amino acids long. Here the CDR3 DNA is all that survives: 45 bases in frame from base 1.